This note documents a single TCR beta chain sequence. Its specificity is unknown. The sample comes from a study of long-term antiretroviral therapy in people with HIV. Overall study results and limits: ART-treated samples gained diversity yet remained below transplant donor controls. Comparison with controls showed narrower CDR3 length ranges in HIV repertoires.

Trimming took off 5 bases at V and 4 bases at J, with 9 bases between the two ends. CDR1 is MNHEY and CDR2 is SMNVEV in the germline V gene (reference sequence). The CDR3 is 12 amino acids. The assay used was immunoSEQ (version v3.0), run at survey level. Assay: immunoSEQ multiplex PCR; the TCRdb copy retains only in-frame clones and omits some. The sample lists roughly 15,000 clones, roughly 94% occurring once. HIV-positive participants all received treatment in the United States. Going into DNA extraction, samples held 1-10 million cryopreserved PBMC. The J gene is TRBJ2-7, the V gene TRBV27, with a weak D call TRBD2 (6 bases). The receptor was isolated from a woman between 50 and 59 years old with HIV. The starting material was unsorted PBMCs, obtained roughly 6.4 years after starting antiretroviral therapy. The CDR3 here is CASSTGTYEQYF. CDR3 DNA: TGTGCCAGCAGTACCGGGACTTACGAGCAGTACTTC.